A selection of T cell receptor beta chains follows, all from one sample in a study of T cell responses to AZD1222 COVID-19 vaccine. TCRdb's copy holds only in-frame clones and misses some; the assay was immunoSEQ multiplex PCR. The table includes around 100,000 clones, 92% detected once. This specimen was peripheral blood, taken on day 0 of AZD1222 vaccination. All receptors derive from an adult in good health. The CDR3 runs from the conserved cysteine through the conserved F or W. A D gene is named only where the DNA matches it firmly. Clone size is given for some rows only: seen once, a few or many times, or a class if the clone is expanded.

>TRBJ2-7|-|TRBD2|TRBV10-3
TGTGCCATCAGTGCCACTAGCGGGAGCGGCCACGAGCAGTACTTC
CAISATSGSGHEQYF
>TRBJ2-7|-|-|TRBV7-2
TGTGCCAGCAGCTCCGTAGGGGGGGGCCAGTACGAGCAGTACTTC
CASSSVGGGQYEQYF
>TRBJ1-4|-|-|TRBV27
TGTGCCAGCGGTCGGAATGAAAAACTGTTTTTT
CASGRNEKLFF
>TRBJ2-5|-|-|TRBV7-7
TGTGCCAGCAGCCCCAGGGAGAGCCTACAAACCCAAGAGACCCAGTACTTC
CASSPRESLQTQETQYF
>TRBJ1-1|-|-|TRBV28
TGTGCCAGCAGTCCCCATAGGGAGAACACTGAAGCTTTCTTT
CASSPHRENTEAFF
>TRBJ2-3|-|-|TRBV7-9
TGTGCCAGCAGCCCTGGGGGAGCGGGTGGCACAGATACGCAGTATTTT
CASSPGGAGGTDTQYF
>TRBJ2-2|-|TRBD2|TRBV12-5
TGTGCTAGTGGTTTGGTACATGGGACTAGCCGTGACGCCGGGGAGCTGTTTTTT
CASGLVHGTSRDAGELFF
>TRBJ2-7|-|-|TRBV9
TGTGCCAGCAGCGCCGGGGAATCCTACGAGCAGTACTTC
CASSAGESYEQYF
>TRBJ1-2|-|-|TRBV30
TGTGCCTGGAGCCGGACCCCCGTTAACTATGGCTACACCTTC
CAWSRTPVNYGYTF
>TRBJ2-7|-|-|TRBV19
TGTGCCAGTAGTATAGCGTGGGGGAATACCTACGAGCAGTACTTC
CASSIAWGNTYEQYF
>TRBJ1-3|-|-|TRBV28
TGTGCCAGCAGTCCCCCCGGACCGAGCTCTGGAAACACCATATATTTT
CASSPPGPSSGNTIYF
>TRBJ1-4|-|-|TRBV18
TGTGCCAGCTCACCGGACGAAAAACTGTTTTTT
CASSPDEKLFF
>TRBJ2-2|-|TRBD1|TRBV2
TGTGCCAGCAGTAAGGACAGGGCATTGATCGGGGAGCTGTTTTTT
CASSKDRALIGELFF
>TRBJ1-1|-|-|TRBV5-5
TGTGCCAGCAGCTTCGGGACGAACACTGAAGCTTTCTTT
CASSFGTNTEAFF
>TRBJ1-1|-|TRBD1|TRBV12-5
TGTGCTAGTGGTTTGGTACTGGGACAGGGTAGGGACACTGAAGCTTTCTTT
CASGLVLGQGRDTEAFF
>TRBJ1-1|few|-|TRBV3-1/TRBV3-2
TGTGCCAGCAGTCGGGGGGGGATCGCCACTGAAGCTTTCTTT
CASSRGGIATEAFF
>TRBJ1-5|once|-|TRBV5-8
TGTGCCAGCAGCTTGGGGTCGTCCGGGCGGGGTCAGCCCCAGCATTTT
CASSLGSSGRGQPQHF
>TRBJ2-3|-|-|TRBV28
TGTGCCAGCACCAAGGACGCCACAGATACGCAGTATTTT
CASTKDATDTQYF
>TRBJ1-3|-|TRBD1|TRBV19
TGTGCCAGTAGTCCCGGACAGGGGTTTGGAAACACCATATATTTT
CASSPGQGFGNTIYF
>TRBJ1-1|-|TRBD1|TRBV19
TGTGCCAGTAGTCCAGGCCCGGGACAGGGAGCCATGAACACTGAAGCTTTCTTT
CASSPGPGQGAMNTEAFF
>TRBJ2-7|once|-|TRBV6-1
TGTGCCAGCAGCGAAGGAGCTTATCTAGAGCAGTACTTC
CASSEGAYLEQYF
>TRBJ2-5|-|TRBD2|TRBV28
TGTGCCACCGAGGGACTAGCGGTGGAGGGTACGGAGACCCAGTACTTC
CATEGLAVEGTETQYF
>TRBJ2-7|-|-|TRBV2
TGTGCCAGCAGAACAGCCTACGAGCAGTACTTC
CASRTAYEQYF
>TRBJ2-3|-|-|TRBV29-1
TGCAGCGTTTCCCCTCTTGGCACAGATACGCAGTATTTT
CSVSPLGTDTQYF
>TRBJ2-7|-|TRBD1|TRBV11-3
TGTGCCAGCAGCCGGATCCGGGACAGGGGCCACGAGCAGTACTTC
CASSRIRDRGHEQYF
>TRBJ2-7|-|-|TRBV7-2
TGTGCCAGCAGCCCCCGTCGGGGGGCGGGCTACGAGCAGTACTTC
CASSPRRGAGYEQYF
>TRBJ1-1|-|-|TRBV9
TGTGCCAGCAGCGTAGCAGGTTCAGGCCCGAACACTGAAGCTTTCTTT
CASSVAGSGPNTEAFF
>TRBJ1-1|once|TRBD1|TRBV3-1/TRBV3-2
TGTGCCAGCAGCCAAGGGGACAGGGGGCACACTGAAGCTTTCTTT
CASSQGDRGHTEAFF
>TRBJ1-2|-|TRBD1|TRBV28
TGTGCCAGCAGTTGGACGGACAGGATTTTAGTCGGCTACACCTTC
CASSWTDRILVGYTF
>TRBJ2-7|once|TRBD2|TRBV5-4
TGTGCCAGCAGCCCTACCGGGACTAAAAACTACGAGCAGTACTTC
CASSPTGTKNYEQYF
>TRBJ2-7|-|-|TRBV12-5
TGTGCTAGTGGTTCCGCTCGGGGGTCGGGGGAGCAGTACTTC
CASGSARGSGEQYF
>TRBJ2-6|-|-|TRBV15
TGTGCCACCAGTAGGGATGATCTCTCTGGGGCCAACGTCCTGACTTTC
CATSRDDLSGANVLTF
>TRBJ2-7|-|TRBD2|TRBV10-3
TGTGCCATCAGCGTAGCGGGAGGGCCCCGGGAGCAGTACTTC
CAISVAGGPREQYF
>TRBJ1-5|-|TRBD1|TRBV7-9
TGTGCCAGCAGCCAAGCCGACAGGGCGGGCAATCAGCCCCAGCATTTT
CASSQADRAGNQPQHF
>TRBJ2-2|-|-|TRBV9
TGTGCCAGCAGCGTAGTCACCAACACCGGGGAGCTGTTTTTT
CASSVVTNTGELFF
>TRBJ2-1|once|-|TRBV28
TGTGCCAGCAGTTCGGGGGTCCGTAATGAGCAGTTCTTC
CASSSGVRNEQFF
>TRBJ1-2|-|-|TRBV7-9
TGTGCCAGCAAGGGGGGTATGGGAATGACCTTC
CASKGGMGMTF
>TRBJ1-2|-|-|TRBV15
TGTGCCACCAGCAGAGATTCCGGGGGCTACACCTTC
CATSRDSGGYTF
>TRBJ2-2|-|-|TRBV4-3
TGCGCCAGCAGCCATCTCAGACGGCAGCGGGCTAACACCGGGGAGCTGTTTTTT
CASSHLRRQRANTGELFF
>TRBJ1-5|-|-|TRBV28
TGTGCCATTGCCAGTAGCGATCAGCCCCAGCATTTT
CAIASSDQPQHF
>TRBJ1-4|-|-|TRBV12-3/TRBV12-4
TGTGCCAGCAGTTTGCGGGGCGAAAAACTGTTTTTT
CASSLRGEKLFF
>TRBJ1-1|-|TRBD1|TRBV2
TGTGCCAGCGGGGGACAGGGGGCTACTGAAGCTTTCTTT
CASGGQGATEAFF
>TRBJ1-2|-|-|TRBV6-5
TGTGCCAGCAGTCGAGGACAGATATTAAACTATGGCTACACCTTC
CASSRGQILNYGYTF
>TRBJ1-2|-|-|TRBV3-1/TRBV3-2
TGTGCCAGCAGCCAATGGGACACGCCAATCTGGGGCTACACCTTC
CASSQWDTPIWGYTF
>TRBJ2-2|-|TRBD2|TRBV9
TGTGCCAGCAGCGGCTCCGGAACTAGCGGGAGAACCCCCGGGGAGCTGTTTTTT
CASSGSGTSGRTPGELFF
>TRBJ2-5|once|TRBD2|TRBV3-1/TRBV3-2
TGTGCCAGCAGCCTACAAGTTCCGGGGGGGCGAGAGACCCAGTACTTC
CASSLQVPGGRETQYF
>TRBJ2-7|-|-|TRBV21-1
TGTGCCAGCAGCAAACAGCGATTGGCTCTTCCCTCCTACGAGCAGTACTTC
CASSKQRLALPSYEQYF
>TRBJ1-1|-|-|TRBV11-3
TGTGCCAGCAGCTTAGGTTCAGGGGACACTGAAGCTTTCTTT
CASSLGSGDTEAFF
>TRBJ1-1|-|-|TRBV5-1
TGCGCCAGCAGCTTACAGGTATCCAACGAGGAAGCTTTCTTT
CASSLQVSNEEAFF
>TRBJ2-3|-|-|TRBV19
TGTGCCAGTAGTGTCGGACCCAGTCTCGGTACGAATACGCAGTATTTT
CASSVGPSLGTNTQYF
>TRBJ2-5|-|-|TRBV10-3
TGTGCCATCAGGCAAAGCTTGGGCCCCCAAGAGACCCAGTACTTC
CAIRQSLGPQETQYF